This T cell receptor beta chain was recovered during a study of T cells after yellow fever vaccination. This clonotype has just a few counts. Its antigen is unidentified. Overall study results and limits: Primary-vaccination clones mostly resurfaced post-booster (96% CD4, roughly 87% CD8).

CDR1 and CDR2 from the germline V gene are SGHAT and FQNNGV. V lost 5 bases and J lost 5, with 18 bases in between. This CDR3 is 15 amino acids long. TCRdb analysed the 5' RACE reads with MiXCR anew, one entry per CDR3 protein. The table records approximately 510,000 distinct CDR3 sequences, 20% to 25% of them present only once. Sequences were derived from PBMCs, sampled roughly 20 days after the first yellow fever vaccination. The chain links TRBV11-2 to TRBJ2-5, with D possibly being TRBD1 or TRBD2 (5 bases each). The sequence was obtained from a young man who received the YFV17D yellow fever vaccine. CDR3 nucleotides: TGTGCCAGCAGCCCCCAATTGGGGGTGGAGGAGACCCAGTACTTC. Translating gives CASSPQLGVEETQYF.